Described below is a single TCR beta chain sequence and its context. With 0 bases removed from V and 6 bases from J, the gap between germline ends came to 5 bases. The CDR3 is 12 residues long. Per the germline V gene, CDR1 is SGHDT and CDR2 is YYEEEE. The record originates from a study of T cell changes during pregnancy in multiple sclerosis. Only in-frame clones appear in the TCRdb table, and some are missing; sequencing was by immunoSEQ multiplex PCR. The data show under 120,000 clones, 90% to 95% seen once. The rearrangement uses TRBV5-6 and TRBJ2-3, with D unclear. The specimen comprised peripheral blood, sampled after pregnancy. The origin of this receptor is a female donor with multiple sclerosis, enrolled in a pregnancy study. The CDR3 here is CASSLAQDTQYF. The CDR3 coding sequence is TGTGCCAGCAGCTTGGCCCAGGATACGCAGTATTTT.